The 6 T cell receptor beta chains listed next were all sequenced from one sample in a study of T cell responses to AZD1222 COVID-19 vaccine. Method: immunoSEQ multiplex PCR; TCRdb's copy keeps in-frame clones and lacks some. The sample carries approximately 300,000 clones, 90% to 95% recorded once. The sample in question was peripheral blood, obtained 28 days after the second AZD1222 dose. All receptors come from an adult who received the AZD1222 COVID-19 vaccine.

The V call is TRBV14, the J call TRBJ2-5; D is unresolved. Germline V CDR1 and CDR2: SGHDN, FVKESK. The CDR3 runs 14 residues. Trimming left V 4 bases short and J 0 bases short, with 9 bases between. The CDR3 protein is CASSPSQYQETQYF. For the CDR3, the DNA is TGTGCCAGCAGCCCCTCACAGTACCAAGAGACCCAGTACTTC.

This CDR3 reads CASSWQIKGGFTDTQYF. The CDR3 DNA follows: TGTGCCAGCAGCTGGCAAATTAAAGGGGGTTTCACAGATACGCAGTATTTT. This chain uses TRBV5-6 with TRBJ2-3; D is perhaps TRBD1 (6 bases). V gave up 3 bases and J gave up 2 bases, with 19 bases separating them. The CDR3 has 17 amino acids. The V gene's germline CDR1 is SGHDT and CDR2 YYEEEE.

The J gene is TRBJ2-7, the V gene TRBV7-6, with a tentative D call TRBD1 (6 bases). The CDR3 contains 15 residues. Germline-derived CDR1 and CDR2 are SGHVS and FNYEAQ. Trimming took off 6 bases at V and 3 bases at J, with 18 bases between the two ends. For the CDR3, the DNA is TGTGCCAGCAGTCTAGGGGGACCGAACGACTACGAGCAGTACTTC. This encodes CASSLGGPNDYEQYF.

In the case of this clone: The same CDR3 can be traced to other DNA sequences in this sample. This chain links TRBV2 with TRBJ1-4, with 7 bases matching TRBD1. V shed 6 bases, J shed 5 bases, and the junction held 6 bases outside the gene matches. The CDR3 loop spans 14 amino acids. CDR1 and CDR2 (germline): SNHLY, FYNNEI. CDR3 coding DNA: TGTGCCAGCAGCCCGGACAGGTCAAATGAAAAACTGTTTTTT. It translates to CASSPDRSNEKLFF.

The chain carries TRBV30 and TRBJ1-2; D is unclear. Germline CDR1 is GTSNPN and CDR2 is SVGIG (reference sequence). The CDR3 is 12 residues long. The V gene lost 1 base and the J gene lost 8 bases, with 11 bases spanning the gap. As DNA, the CDR3 is TGTGCCTGGAGTGCGCAGAGGGTCGGCTACACCTTC. This codes for CAWSAQRVGYTF.

This clone was observed a few times. This rearrangement joins TRBV2 to TRBJ2-3, with D perhaps given as TRBD1 or TRBD2 (5 bases each). The ends were cut back, 10 bases at V and 8 bases at J, with 22 bases in the middle. The CDR3 covers 14 residues. Germline V gene lookup returns CDR1 SNHLY and CDR2 FYNNEI. CDR3 sequence (DNA): TGTGCCACTAAAAAACCCGGGACCACCTCTACGCAGTATTTT. Amino acid sequence: CATKKPGTTSTQYF.